This T cell receptor (beta chain) is from a study of cytomegalovirus exposure and HLA in healthy donors. Turning to the study itself: It was reported in a later analysis that the 120 or so validation repertoires used the same platform as the approximately 670 first-cohort repertoires. Study-wide points: Most TCRs appeared rarely, but some public TCRs recurred in many donors. Among TCR beta chains, those listed as cytomegalovirus-associated numbered around 160.

About this clone itself: What it recognizes is unknown.

J gave up 2 bases and V 1 base, and 10 bases lay outside the gene matches. The CDR3 has 18 residues. Looked up from germline, CDR1 is SGHVS and CDR2 is FNYEAQ. Clones were read by immunoSEQ multiplex PCR, and TCRdb kept only the in-frame ones, dropping some. The table includes about 170,000 clones, about 86% detected once. This receptor was identified in a young woman in good health and CMV-seronegative. Source material: PBMCs. The V call is TRBV7-6, the J call TRBJ1-2, with TRBD1 matching over 10 bases. The CDR3 loop reads CASSLEPGTGVANYGYTF. As DNA, the CDR3 is TGTGCCAGCAGCTTAGAGCCCGGGACAGGGGTGGCAAACTATGGCTACACCTTC. Using reference TRBV7-6 and TRBJ1-2 for the parts outside the CDR3, the full variable domain is GAGVSQSPRYKVTKRGQDVALRCDPISGHVSLYWYRQALGQGPEFLTYFNYEAQQDKSGLPNDRFSAERPEGSISTLTIQRTEQRDSAMYRCASSLEPGTGVANYGYTFGSGTRLTVV.